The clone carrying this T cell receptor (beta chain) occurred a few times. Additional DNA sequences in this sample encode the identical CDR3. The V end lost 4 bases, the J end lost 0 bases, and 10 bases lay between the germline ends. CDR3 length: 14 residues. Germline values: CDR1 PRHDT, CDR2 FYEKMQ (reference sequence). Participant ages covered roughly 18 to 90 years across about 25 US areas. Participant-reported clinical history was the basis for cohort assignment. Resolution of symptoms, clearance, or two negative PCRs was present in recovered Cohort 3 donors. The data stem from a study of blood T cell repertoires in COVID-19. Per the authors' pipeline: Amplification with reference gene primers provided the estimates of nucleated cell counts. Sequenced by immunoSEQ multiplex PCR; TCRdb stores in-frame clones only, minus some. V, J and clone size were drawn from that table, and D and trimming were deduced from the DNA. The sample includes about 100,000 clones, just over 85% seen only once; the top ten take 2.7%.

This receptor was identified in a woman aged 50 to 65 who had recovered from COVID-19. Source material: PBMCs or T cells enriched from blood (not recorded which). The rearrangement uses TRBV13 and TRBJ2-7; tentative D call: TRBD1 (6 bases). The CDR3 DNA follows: TGTGCCAGCAGCTCACGACAGGACTCCTACGAGCAGTACTTC. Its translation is CASSSRQDSYEQYF.